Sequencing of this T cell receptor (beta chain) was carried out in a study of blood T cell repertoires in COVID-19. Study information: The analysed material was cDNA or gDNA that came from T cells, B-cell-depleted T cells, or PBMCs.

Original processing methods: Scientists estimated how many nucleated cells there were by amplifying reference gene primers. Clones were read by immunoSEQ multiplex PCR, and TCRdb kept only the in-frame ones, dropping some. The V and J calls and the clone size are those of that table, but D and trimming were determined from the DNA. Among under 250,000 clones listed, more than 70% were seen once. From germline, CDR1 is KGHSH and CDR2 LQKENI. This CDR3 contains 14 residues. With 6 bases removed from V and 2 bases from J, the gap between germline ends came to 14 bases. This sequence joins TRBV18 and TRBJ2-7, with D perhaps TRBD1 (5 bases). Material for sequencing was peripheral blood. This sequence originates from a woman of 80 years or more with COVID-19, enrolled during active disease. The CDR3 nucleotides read TGTGCCAGCTCTCAACAGGATGGGACCTACGAGCAGTACGTC. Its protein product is CASSQQDGTYEQYV.